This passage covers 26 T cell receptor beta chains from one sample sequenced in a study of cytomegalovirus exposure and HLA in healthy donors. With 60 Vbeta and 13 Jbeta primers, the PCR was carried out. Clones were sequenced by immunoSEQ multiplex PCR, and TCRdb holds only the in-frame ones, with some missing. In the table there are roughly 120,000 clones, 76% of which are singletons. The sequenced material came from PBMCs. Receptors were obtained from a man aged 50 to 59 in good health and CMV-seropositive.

The CDR3 is CAGEGQGNSPLHF. The CDR3 DNA is TGTGCCGGGGAGGGACAGGGTAATTCACCCCTCCACTTT. The genes are TRBV7-9 and TRBJ1-6; 9 bases are a match to TRBD1. The CDR3 has 13 amino acids. Germline values: CDR1 SEHNR, CDR2 FQNEAQ (reference sequence). With V trimmed by 11 bases and J by 6 bases, 5 bases remained unmatched.

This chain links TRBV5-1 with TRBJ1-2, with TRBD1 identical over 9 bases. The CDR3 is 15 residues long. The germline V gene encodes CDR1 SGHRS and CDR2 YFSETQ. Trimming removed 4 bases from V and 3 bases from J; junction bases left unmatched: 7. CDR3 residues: CASSGWDRADYGYTF. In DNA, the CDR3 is TGCGCCAGCAGCGGATGGGACAGGGCAGACTATGGCTACACCTTC.

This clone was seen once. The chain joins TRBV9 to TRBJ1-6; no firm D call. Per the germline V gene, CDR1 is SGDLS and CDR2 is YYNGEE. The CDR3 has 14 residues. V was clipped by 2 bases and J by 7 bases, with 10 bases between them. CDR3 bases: TGTGCCAGCAGCGTGAACAGCCCAAATTCACCCCTCCACTTT. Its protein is CASSVNSPNSPLHF.

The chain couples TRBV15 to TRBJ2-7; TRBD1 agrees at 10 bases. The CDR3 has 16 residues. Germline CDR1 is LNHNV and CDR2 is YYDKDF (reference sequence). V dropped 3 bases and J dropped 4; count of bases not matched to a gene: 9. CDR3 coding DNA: TGTGCCACCAGCAGCCACCGGGACAGGGGAAAGTACGAGCAGTACTTC. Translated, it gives CATSSHRDRGKYEQYF.

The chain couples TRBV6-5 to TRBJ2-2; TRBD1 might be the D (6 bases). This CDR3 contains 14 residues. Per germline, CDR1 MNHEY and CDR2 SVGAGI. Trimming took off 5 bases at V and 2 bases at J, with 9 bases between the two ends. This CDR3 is CASSRTANTGELFF. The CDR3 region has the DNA TGTGCCAGCAGTAGGACAGCTAACACCGGGGAGCTGTTTTTT.

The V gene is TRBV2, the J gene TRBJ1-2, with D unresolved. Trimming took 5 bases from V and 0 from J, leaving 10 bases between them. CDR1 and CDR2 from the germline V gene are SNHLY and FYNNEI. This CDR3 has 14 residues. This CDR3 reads CASSSNFPNYGYTF. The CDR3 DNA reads TGTGCCAGCAGTTCCAATTTCCCTAACTATGGCTACACCTTC.

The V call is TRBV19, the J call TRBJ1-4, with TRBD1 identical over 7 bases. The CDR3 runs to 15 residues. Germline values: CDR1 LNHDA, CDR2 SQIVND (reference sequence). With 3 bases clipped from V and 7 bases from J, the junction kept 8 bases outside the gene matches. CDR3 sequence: CASSIEGARGEKLFF. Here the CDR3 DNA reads TGTGCCAGTAGTATCGAGGGGGCGAGAGGTGAAAAACTGTTTTTT. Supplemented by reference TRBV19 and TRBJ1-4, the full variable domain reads DGGITQSPKYLFRKEGQNVTLSCEQNLNHDAMYWYRQDPGQGLRLIYYSQIVNDFQKGDIAEGYSVSREKKESFPLTVTSAQKNPTAFYLCASSIEGARGEKLFFGSGTQLSVL.

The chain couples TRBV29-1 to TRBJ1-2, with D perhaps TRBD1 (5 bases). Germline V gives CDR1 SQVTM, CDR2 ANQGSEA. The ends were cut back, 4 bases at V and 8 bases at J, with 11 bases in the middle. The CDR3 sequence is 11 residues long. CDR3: CSVGSEGGYTF. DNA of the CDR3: TGCAGCGTTGGTTCGGAGGGGGGCTACACCTTC.

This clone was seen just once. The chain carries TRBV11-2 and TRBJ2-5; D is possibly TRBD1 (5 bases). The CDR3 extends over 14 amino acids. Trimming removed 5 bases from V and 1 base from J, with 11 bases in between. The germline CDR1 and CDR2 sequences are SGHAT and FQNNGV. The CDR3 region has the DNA TGTGCCAGCAGCCCCCGACAGATCCAAGAGACCCAGTACTTC. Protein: CASSPRQIQETQYF.

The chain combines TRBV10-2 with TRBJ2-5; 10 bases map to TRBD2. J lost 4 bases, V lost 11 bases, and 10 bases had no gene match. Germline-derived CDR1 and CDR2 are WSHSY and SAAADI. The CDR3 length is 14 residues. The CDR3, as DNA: TGCGCCTCCCGAGCGGGGGGGGGCGTAGAGACCCAGTACTTC. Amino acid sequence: CASRAGGGVETQYF.

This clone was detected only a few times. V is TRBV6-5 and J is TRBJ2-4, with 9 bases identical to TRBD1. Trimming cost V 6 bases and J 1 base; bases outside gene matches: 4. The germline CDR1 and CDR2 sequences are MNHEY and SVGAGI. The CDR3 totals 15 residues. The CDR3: CASSPDRGAKNIQYF. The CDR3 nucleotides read TGTGCCAGCAGCCCGGACAGGGGTGCCAAAAACATTCAGTACTTC.

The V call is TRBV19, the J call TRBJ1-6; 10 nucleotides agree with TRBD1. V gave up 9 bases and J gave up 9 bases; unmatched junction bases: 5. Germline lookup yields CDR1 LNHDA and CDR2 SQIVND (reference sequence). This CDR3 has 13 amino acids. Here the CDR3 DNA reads TGTGCCAGCCGGGACAGGGGATCTTCACCCCTCCACTTT. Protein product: CASRDRGSSPLHF.

The CDR3 region is CASSTRQGGDYNNQPQHF. CDR3 nucleotide sequence: TGTGCCAGCAGCACTCGACAGGGTGGCGACTACAACAATCAGCCCCAGCATTTT. The chain carries TRBV7-2 and TRBJ1-5, with 7 bases lining up with TRBD1. Germline loops: CDR1 SGHTA, CDR2 FQGNSA. CDR3 length equals 18 residues. The J segment lost 3 bases and the V segment lost 5 bases, leaving 16 bases of the junction unmatched.

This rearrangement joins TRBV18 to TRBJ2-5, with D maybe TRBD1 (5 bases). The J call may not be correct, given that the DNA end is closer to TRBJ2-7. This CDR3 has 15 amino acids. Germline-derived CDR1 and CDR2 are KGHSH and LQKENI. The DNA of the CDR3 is TGTGCCAGCTCACCACCTTCCCAGGGTTCCTACGAGCAGTACTTC. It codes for CASSPPSQGSYEQYF.

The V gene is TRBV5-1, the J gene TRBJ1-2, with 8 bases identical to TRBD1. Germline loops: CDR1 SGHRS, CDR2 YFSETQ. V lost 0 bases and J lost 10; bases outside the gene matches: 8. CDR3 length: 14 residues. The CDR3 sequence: CASSLVDRANPYTF. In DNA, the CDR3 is TGCGCCAGCAGCTTGGTGGACAGGGCAAATCCCTACACCTTC.

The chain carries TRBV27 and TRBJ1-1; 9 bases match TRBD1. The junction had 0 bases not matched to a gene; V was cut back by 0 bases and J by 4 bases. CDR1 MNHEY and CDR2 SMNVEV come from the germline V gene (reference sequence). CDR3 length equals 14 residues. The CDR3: CASSLSTGGTEAFF. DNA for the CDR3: TGTGCCAGCAGTTTATCGACAGGGGGCACTGAAGCTTTCTTT.

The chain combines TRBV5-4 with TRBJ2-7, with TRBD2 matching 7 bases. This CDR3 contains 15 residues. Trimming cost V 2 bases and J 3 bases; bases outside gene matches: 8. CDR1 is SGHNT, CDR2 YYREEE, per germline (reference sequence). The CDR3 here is CASSFGLVTFYEQYF. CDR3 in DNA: TGTGCCAGCAGCTTTGGACTAGTTACCTTCTACGAGCAGTACTTC.

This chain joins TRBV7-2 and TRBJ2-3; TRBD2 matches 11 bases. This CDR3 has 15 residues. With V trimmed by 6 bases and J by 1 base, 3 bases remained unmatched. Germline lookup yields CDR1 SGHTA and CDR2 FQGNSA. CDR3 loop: CASSSLAGGTDTQYF. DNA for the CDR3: TGTGCCAGCAGTTCACTAGCGGGAGGCACAGATACGCAGTATTTT.

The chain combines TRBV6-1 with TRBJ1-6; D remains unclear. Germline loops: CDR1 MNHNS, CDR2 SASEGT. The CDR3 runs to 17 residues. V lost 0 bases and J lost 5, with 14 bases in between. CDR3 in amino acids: CASSEAFRELNNSPLHF. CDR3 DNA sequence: TGTGCCAGCAGTGAAGCCTTCCGAGAACTTAATAATTCACCCCTCCACTTT.

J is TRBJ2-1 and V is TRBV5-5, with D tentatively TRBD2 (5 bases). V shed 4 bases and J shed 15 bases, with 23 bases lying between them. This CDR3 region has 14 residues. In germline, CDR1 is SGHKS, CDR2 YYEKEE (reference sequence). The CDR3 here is CASSPDRLAGQRFF. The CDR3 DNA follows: TGTGCCAGCAGCCCCGATAGGCTAGCCGGGCAACGGTTCTTC.

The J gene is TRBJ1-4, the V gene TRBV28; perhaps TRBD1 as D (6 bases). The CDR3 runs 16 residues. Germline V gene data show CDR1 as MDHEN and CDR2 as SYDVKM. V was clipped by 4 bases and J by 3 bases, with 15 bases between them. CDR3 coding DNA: TGTGCCAGCAGTTCGACCAATAAGGGGGCTAATGAAAAACTGTTTTTT. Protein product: CASSSTNKGANEKLFF.

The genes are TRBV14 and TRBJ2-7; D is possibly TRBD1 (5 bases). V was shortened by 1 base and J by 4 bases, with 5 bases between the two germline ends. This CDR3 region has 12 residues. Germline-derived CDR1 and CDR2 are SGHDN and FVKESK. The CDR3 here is CASSQAGYEQYF. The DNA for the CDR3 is TGTGCCAGCAGCCAAGCAGGGTACGAGCAGTACTTC.

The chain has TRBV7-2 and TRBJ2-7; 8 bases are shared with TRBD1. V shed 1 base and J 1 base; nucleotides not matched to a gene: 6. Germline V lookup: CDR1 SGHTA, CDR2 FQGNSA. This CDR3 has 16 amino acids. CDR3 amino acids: CASSLDTGTGSYEQYF. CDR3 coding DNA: TGTGCCAGCAGCTTAGACACCGGGACAGGATCCTACGAGCAGTACTTC.

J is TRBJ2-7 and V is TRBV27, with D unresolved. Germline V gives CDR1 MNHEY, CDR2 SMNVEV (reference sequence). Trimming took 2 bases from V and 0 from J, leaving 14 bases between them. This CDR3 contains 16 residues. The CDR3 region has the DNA TGTGCCAGCAGTTTAAGGAGACGTGAGAGCTCCTACGAGCAGTACTTC. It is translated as CASSLRRRESSYEQYF.

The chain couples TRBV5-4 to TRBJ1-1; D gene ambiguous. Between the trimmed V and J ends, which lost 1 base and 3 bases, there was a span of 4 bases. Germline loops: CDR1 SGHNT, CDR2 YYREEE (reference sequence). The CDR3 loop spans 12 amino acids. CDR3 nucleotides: TGTGCCAGCAGCTTGCGAGACACTGAAGCTTTCTTT. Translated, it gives CASSLRDTEAFF.

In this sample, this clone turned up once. For the CDR3, the DNA is TGTGCCTCAGCGTTACAGGGGAACACCGGGGAGCTGTTTTTT. Protein product: CASALQGNTGELFF. This chain links TRBV7-6 with TRBJ2-2; possible D gene TRBD1, 6 bases. The CDR3 runs 14 residues. CDR1 SGHVS and CDR2 FNYEAQ come from the germline V gene. Deletions cut 11 bases from V and 1 base from J, with 14 bases between.